This TCR beta chain was identified during a study of cytomegalovirus exposure and HLA in healthy donors. Overall study findings and caveats: Sequencing probably produced one cluster of sequence variants that were highly shared.

This PCR relied on a set of 60 Vbeta primers and 13 Jbeta primers. Sequencing used immunoSEQ multiplex PCR; TCRdb keeps in-frame clones, though not all of them. Of roughly 110,000 clones in the sample, around 72% were seen once. The count of this clone is one. As yet, its antigen is unknown. The sample consisted of PBMCs. The receptor's source is a woman between 35 and 50 years old in good health and CMV-seropositive.

The CDR3 nucleotides read TGTGCCAGCAAAAGCGAGACGGAAGGCTACACCTTC. This sequence encodes CASKSETEGYTF. The genes are TRBV2 and TRBJ1-2; D remains unclear. Germline-derived CDR1 and CDR2 are SNHLY and FYNNEI. V lost 7 bases and J lost 8, with 14 bases in between. The CDR3 runs 12 residues.